The 24 T cell receptor beta chains below come from one sample, sequenced in a study of blood T cell repertoires in COVID-19. Clones were read by immunoSEQ multiplex PCR, and TCRdb kept only the in-frame ones, dropping some. The table lists 200,000 to 250,000 clones, approximately 86% of them singletons. Sequencing used PBMCs or T cells enriched from blood (not recorded which). These receptors were collected from a woman in her twenties or thirties with acute COVID-19.

The chain recombines TRBV10-3 with TRBJ2-7; 9 nucleotides line up with TRBD1. V shed 6 bases, J shed 5 bases, and the junction held 5 bases outside the gene matches. Per the germline V gene, CDR1 is ENHRY and CDR2 is SYGVKD. The CDR3 is 13 amino acids. The CDR3 protein is CAISQGQGNEQYF. Written as DNA, the CDR3 is TGTGCCATCAGCCAAGGACAGGGGAACGAGCAGTACTTC.

The rearrangement links TRBV13 to TRBJ1-2; possibly TRBD1 for D (6 bases). Trimming stripped 5 bases from V and 14 bases from J, with 30 bases between. Germline CDR1 PRHDT, CDR2 FYEKMQ (reference sequence). This CDR3 has 16 residues. The CDR3 nucleotides read TGTGCCAGCAGCCGATTTTTTTCAACCCCCCCCGGGGGGCGAACCTTC. Amino acid sequence: CASSRFFSTPPGGRTF.

This rearrangement joins TRBV12-3 or TRBV12-4 to TRBJ2-2, with a weak D call TRBD1 (5 bases). Trimming pared 6 bases from V and 4 bases from J, leaving 9 bases between. The length of the CDR3 is 13 residues. CDR3 region: CASRRQSTGELFF. DNA for the CDR3: TGTGCCAGCAGACGACAGAGCACCGGGGAGCTGTTTTTT.

This clone came up once. The chain employs TRBV13 and TRBJ2-7, with TRBD1 matching over 9 bases. J was trimmed by 5 bases and V by 3 bases; bases with no gene match: 5. Germline CDR1 is PRHDT and CDR2 is FYEKMQ (reference sequence). This CDR3 contains 14 residues. The CDR3 DNA reads TGTGCCAGCAGCTTCGGGACAGGGAGCGACGAGCAGTACTTC. Protein sequence: CASSFGTGSDEQYF.

This clone came up a few times. The CDR3 region has the DNA TGCGCCAGCAGCCAAGATTCGGAGCGGGGGGGCAGAGATACGCAGTATTTT. Its protein is CASSQDSERGGRDTQYF. The rearrangement links TRBV4-1 to TRBJ2-3, with TRBD2 identical over 10 bases. The CDR3 is 17 amino acids. Germline CDR1 reads MGHRA; CDR2 reads YSYEKL. V lost 0 bases, J lost 5 bases, and 8 bases stayed unmatched.

The chain carries TRBV30 and TRBJ2-2; 11 nucleotides match TRBD2. The germline gives CDR1 GTSNPN, CDR2 SVGIG (reference sequence). Trimming removed 4 bases from V and 4 bases from J; junction bases left unmatched: 17. This CDR3 contains 19 residues. The CDR3 sequence is CAWIFGATSGGSGTGELFF. For the CDR3, the DNA is TGTGCCTGGATCTTTGGCGCCACTAGCGGGGGCTCGGGCACCGGGGAGCTGTTTTTT.

The V call is TRBV7-8, the J call TRBJ1-4, with D hard to call. Trimming cost V 4 bases and J 7 bases, with 10 bases left between them. The CDR3 contains 13 residues. Germline-derived CDR1 and CDR2 are SGHVS and FQNEAQ. The CDR3, as DNA: TGTGCCAGCAGCTCCCGGGTCCCTGAAAAACTGTTTTTT. It is translated as CASSSRVPEKLFF.

The count of this clone is one. The rearrangement links TRBV5-6 to TRBJ2-1; a possible D gene is TRBD1 (5 bases). This CDR3 spans 13 amino acids. The V end was cut by 3 bases, the J end by 4 bases, with 8 bases between. The germline CDR1 and CDR2 sequences are SGHDT and YYEEEE. The CDR3 region has the DNA TGTGCCAGCAGCTCGACAGTGTACAATGAGCAGTTCTTC. Encoded protein: CASSSTVYNEQFF. Full variable domain (rest looked up from reference TRBV5-6 and TRBJ2-1): DAGVTQSPTHLIKTRGQQVTLRCSPKSGHDTVSWYQQALGQGPQFIFQYYEEEERQRGNFPDRFSGHQFPNYSSELNVNALLLGDSALYLCASSSTVYNEQFFGPGTRLTVL.

This clone was counted a single time. V and J are TRBV25-1 and TRBJ1-1, with D perhaps matching TRBD1 (6 bases). Germline V gene data show CDR1 as MGHDK and CDR2 as SYGVNS. Trimming pared 3 bases from V and 6 bases from J, leaving 17 bases between. The CDR3 spans 15 residues. The CDR3 region has the DNA TGTGCCAGCAGTGATTACAGGGCTGACGTACCTGAAGCTTTCTTT. Translated: CASSDYRADVPEAFF.

This chain links TRBV7-9 with TRBJ2-7, with 9 bases that match TRBD1. The germline V gene encodes CDR1 SEHNR and CDR2 FQNEAQ (reference sequence). The CDR3 extends over 18 amino acids. V trimming: 5 bases; J trimming: 5 bases; junction bases outside the gene matches: 19. The CDR3 sequence is CASSQPSRPGQGNNEQYF. In DNA form, the CDR3 reads TGTGCCAGCAGCCAACCCAGCCGACCGGGACAGGGCAATAACGAGCAGTACTTC.

The genes are TRBV5-5 and TRBJ2-3; 12 positions agree with TRBD2. Per germline, CDR1 SGHKS and CDR2 YYEKEE (reference sequence). This CDR3 has 17 residues. The ends lost 4 bases at V and 0 bases at J; junction bases unmatched: 6. The DNA for the CDR3 is TGTGCCAGCAGCGTTTGGACTAGCGGGGATAGCACAGATACGCAGTATTTT. Its translation is CASSVWTSGDSTDTQYF.

This rearrangement joins TRBV7-2 to TRBJ2-3, with D unclear. CDR3 length equals 14 residues. V was cut by 5 bases and J by 8 bases, with 17 bases left in between. CDR1 is SGHTA, CDR2 FQGNSA, per germline. The CDR3 spells CASSPSGNPSTQYF. Written as DNA, the CDR3 is TGTGCCAGCAGCCCATCGGGTAACCCGTCTACGCAGTATTTT. The variable domain in full, completed from reference TRBV7-2 and TRBJ2-3, reads GAGVSQSPSNKVTEKGKDVELRCDPISGHTALYWYRQSLGQGLEFLIYFQGNSAPDKSGLPSDRFSAERTGGSVSTLTIQRTQQEDSAVYLCASSPSGNPSTQYFGPGTRLTVL.

The V and J genes are TRBV23-1 and TRBJ1-2; 7 bases align to TRBD1. TRBV23-1 is an ORF, with its function uncertain. This CDR3 contains 15 residues. Losses at the gene ends were 4 bases for V and 3 bases for J; bases not matched to a gene: 8. The CDR3 loop reads CASSRPRGLYYGYTF. The CDR3 nucleotides are TGCGCCAGCAGTCGACCCAGGGGGTTATACTATGGCTACACCTTC.

V and J are TRBV7-2 and TRBJ2-1; 11 bases fit TRBD2. V was pared by 5 bases and J by 4 bases, with 7 bases of the junction left unmatched. Germline lookup yields CDR1 SGHTA and CDR2 FQGNSA. The CDR3 sequence is 16 residues long. CDR3 sequence reads: CASSQPGTSGYNEQFF. The CDR3 DNA follows: TGTGCCAGCAGCCAGCCCGGGACTAGCGGTTACAATGAGCAGTTCTTC. Full variable domain (missing parts from reference TRBV7-2 and TRBJ2-1): GAGVSQSPSNKVTEKGKDVELRCDPISGHTALYWYRQSLGQGLEFLIYFQGNSAPDKSGLPSDRFSAERTGGSVSTLTIQRTQQEDSAVYLCASSQPGTSGYNEQFFGPGTRLTVL.

This clone has a single count. The rearrangement uses TRBV30 and TRBJ1-1; D remains ambiguous. The V and J ends lost 0 bases and 9 bases respectively, with 11 bases between them. There are 12 residues in the CDR3. Germline V gene data show CDR1 as GTSNPN and CDR2 as SVGIG (reference sequence). The CDR3 spells CAWSVVPEQAFF. The CDR3 region has the DNA TGTGCCTGGAGTGTAGTTCCAGAACAAGCTTTCTTT.

The rearrangement uses TRBV2 and TRBJ2-5; no clear D. V was clipped by 5 bases and J by 4 bases, with 8 bases between them. The CDR3 has 12 residues. The V gene's germline CDR1 is SNHLY and CDR2 FYNNEI. Written as DNA, the CDR3 is TGTGCCAGCAGTCGTTCGAGAGAGACCCAGTACTTC. This codes for CASSRSRETQYF.

This clone was picked up a small number of times. The CDR3: CASSQDIQGNTIYF. DNA for the CDR3: TGTGCCAGCAGCCAAGATATCCAGGGAAACACCATATATTTT. This chain links TRBV4-2 with TRBJ1-3; D is ambiguous. Germline lookup yields CDR1 LGHNA and CDR2 YNFKEQ. V lost 0 bases, J lost 4 bases, and 7 bases lay in between. This CDR3 spans 14 amino acids.

V usage is TRBV11-2 and J usage is TRBJ1-2; a weak D match, TRBD1 (5 bases). This CDR3 is 13 amino acids long. Trimming stripped 1 base from V and 5 bases from J, with 8 bases between. Germline V gene sequence: CDR1 SGHAT, CDR2 FQNNGV. CDR3 bases: TGTGCCAGCAGCTTAGCGGCAGGGTATGGCTACACCTTC. Protein sequence: CASSLAAGYGYTF.

This clone was recorded a few times. The chain uses TRBV4-3 and TRBJ2-2, with D possibly matching TRBD2 (7 bases). V was shortened by 4 bases and J by 5 bases, with 14 bases between the two germline ends. This CDR3 is 15 amino acids long. Germline loops: CDR1 LGHNA, CDR2 YSLEER. For the CDR3, the DNA is TGCGCCAGCAGCCGTCGGGGGGCAGGTACCGGGGAGCTGTTTTTT. This gives the protein CASSRRGAGTGELFF.

The chain joins TRBV27 to TRBJ1-2; TRBD1 matches 10 bases. The germline CDR1 and CDR2 sequences are MNHEY and SMNVEV (reference sequence). V shed 3 bases, J shed 1 base, and the junction held 8 bases outside the gene matches. The length of the CDR3 is 17 residues. The CDR3 loop reads CASSLGQGPPFNYGYTF. The CDR3 nucleotides read TGTGCCAGCAGTTTGGGACAGGGGCCCCCTTTTAACTATGGCTACACCTTC.

This clone is a singleton in its sample. Other DNA sequences in the sample encode the same CDR3. The chain uses TRBV6-5 and TRBJ1-2; 7 bases are shared with TRBD1. The CDR3 length is 14 residues. V was clipped by 5 bases and J by 2 bases; unmatched bases: 5. The germline V gene encodes CDR1 MNHEY and CDR2 SVGAGI. The CDR3: CASSRTGENYGYTF. The DNA for the CDR3 is TGTGCCAGCAGTCGTACAGGGGAAAACTATGGCTACACCTTC.

V and J are TRBV7-2 and TRBJ2-5, with 10 bases aligning to TRBD2. CDR3 length: 17 residues. Germline assignment: CDR1 SGHTA and CDR2 FQGNSA. With V trimmed by 8 bases and J by 1 base, 13 bases remained unmatched. CDR3 sequence reads: CASSWGRTSGPQETQYF. The CDR3 DNA follows: TGTGCCAGCTCCTGGGGGCGGACTAGCGGTCCCCAAGAGACCCAGTACTTC.

This clone occurred once. The chain carries TRBV27 and TRBJ2-1; 12 bases agree with TRBD1. V gave up 3 bases and J gave up 5 bases; unmatched junction bases: 17. Looked up from germline, CDR1 is MNHEY and CDR2 is SMNVEV (reference sequence). CDR3 length: 20 amino acids. Here the CDR3 reads CASSFQFRGTGGRRNNEQFF. As DNA, the CDR3 is TGTGCCAGCAGTTTTCAGTTTCGGGGGACAGGGGGCCGGCGAAACAATGAGCAGTTCTTC.

This chain links TRBV20-1 with TRBJ1-1; D call uncertain. The CDR3 spans 11 residues. V dropped 2 bases and J dropped 7 bases, with 8 bases sitting between them. Per germline, CDR1 DFQATT and CDR2 SNEGSKA (reference sequence). The CDR3 nucleotides read TGCAGTGCTAGACCCCTTAATGAAGCTTTCTTT. Translation: CSARPLNEAFF.